A selection of T cell receptor beta chains follows, all from one sample in a study of lymphopenia after photon versus proton radiotherapy. TCRdb's copy holds only in-frame clones and misses some; the assay was immunoSEQ multiplex PCR. This table has roughly 35,000 clones, more than 70% appearing once. Specimen: peripheral blood, collected from a patient treated with photon-based radiotherapy. The source of these receptors is a man aged 50 to 60 with gastric cancer. The CDR3 runs from the conserved cysteine through the conserved F or W. Each record gives: clone size, V gene, D gene, J gene, CDR3 protein, CDR3 DNA. D genes are given only for firm matches. Clone size, where shown, is once, few, many, or a class for clones that have expanded.

>.|TRBV27|.|TRBJ2-1
CASSLLLGWSQLLDEQFF
TGTGCCAGCAGTTTATTGTTAGGTTGGAGCCAATTGTTGGATGAGCAGTTCTTC
>.|TRBV7-2|TRBD2|TRBJ2-1
CASSPPGTRRTNEQFF
TGTGCCAGCAGCCCCCCCGGGACTAGACGCACGAATGAGCAGTTCTTC
>.|TRBV6-4|.|TRBJ2-1
CASSEGAYNEQFF
TGTGCCAGCAGTGAAGGGGCCTACAATGAGCAGTTCTTC
>.|TRBV11-2|.|TRBJ1-5
CASSLGGGGRSNQPQHF
TGTGCCAGCAGCTTAGGGGGAGGGGGGCGCAGCAATCAGCCCCAGCATTTT
>.|TRBV11-3|.|TRBJ2-1
CASSLGTTSGEQFF
TGTGCCAGCAGCTTAGGTACCACCTCTGGCGAGCAGTTCTTC
>few|TRBV19|TRBD1|TRBJ1-2
CASTPGQGARGGYTF
TGTGCCAGTACCCCCGGACAGGGGGCGAGGGGTGGCTACACCTTC
>.|TRBV28|TRBD2|TRBJ2-7
CASSPGLAGHEQYF
TGTGCCAGCAGTCCGGGACTAGCGGGCCACGAGCAGTACTTC
>.|TRBV14|.|TRBJ1-3
CASSQVEGAGNTIYF
TGTGCCAGCAGCCAAGTGGAGGGTGCTGGAAACACCATATATTTT
>once|TRBV28|.|TRBJ1-4
CASRRKGSYREKLFF
TGTGCCAGCAGACGGAAGGGGTCATATAGGGAAAAACTGTTTTTT
>.|TRBV6-1|TRBD1|TRBJ1-2
CASSSLNRGSGGYTF
TGTGCCAGCAGTTCCCTTAACAGGGGCTCGGGCGGCTACACCTTC
>.|TRBV7-3|TRBD2|TRBJ2-3
CASSLYSGRSSTDTQYF
TGTGCCAGCAGCTTATATAGCGGGAGATCTAGCACAGATACGCAGTATTTT
>.|TRBV28|TRBD1|TRBJ1-2
CASSLPGQGSYGYTF
TGTGCCAGCAGTCTCCCGGGACAGGGTAGCTATGGCTACACCTTC
>.|TRBV19|.|TRBJ2-3
CASSTPGLGADTQYF
TGTGCCAGTAGTACCCCGGGCCTGGGGGCAGATACGCAGTATTTT
>.|TRBV11-3|TRBD1|TRBJ2-2
CASSWDSANTGELFF
TGTGCCAGCAGCTGGGACAGCGCGAACACCGGGGAGCTGTTTTTT
>.|TRBV15|TRBD1|TRBJ1-4
CATSRIGQGAVRTNEKLFF
TGTGCCACCAGCAGAATAGGGCAGGGGGCGGTTCGAACTAATGAAAAACTGTTTTTT
>.|TRBV27|TRBD1|TRBJ1-2
CASSLTGKGTYGYTF
TGTGCCAGCAGTTTGACAGGGAAGGGTACCTATGGCTACACCTTC
>.|TRBV19|TRBD1|TRBJ2-3
CASTSPAPADRGSADTQYF
TGTGCCAGTACCTCCCCCGCCCCCGCCGACAGGGGGTCGGCAGATACGCAGTATTTT